Included here is one T cell receptor beta chain sequence, with context. What it binds is unknown. This record belongs to a study of T cell responses to AZD1222 COVID-19 vaccine. Repertoires were generated with immunoSEQ multiplex PCR, while TCRdb's copy carries only in-frame clones and drops some. In the table there are approximately 76,000 clones, about 82% of which are singletons. Trimming left V 2 bases short and J 8 bases short, with 13 bases between. Germline CDR1 is SGHTA and CDR2 is FQGNSA. This CDR3 has 14 residues. The study's findings and limits: Only 5 to 7 individuals given AZD1222 were seropositive at baseline. Donors were chiefly white British, with a greater number of females, and clonal diversity was perhaps underestimated.

The chain is built from TRBV7-2 and TRBJ2-1; D remains ambiguous. Material: peripheral blood, obtained on day 0 of AZD1222 vaccination. The sequence came from an adult in good health. In DNA form, the CDR3 reads TGTGCCAGCAGCTTACGCGGACGCACCGATGAGCAGTTCTTC. Translated: CASSLRGRTDEQFF.